These T cell receptor beta chains were read from a single sample in a study of blood T cell repertoires in COVID-19. Profiled with immunoSEQ multiplex PCR; TCRdb holds only in-frame clones, not every one. The table includes 250,000 to 400,000 clones, almost 90% detected once. Sequencing input: peripheral blood. The receptors derive from a woman in her 30s with COVID-19, enrolled during active disease. Both conserved end residues are part of each CDR3. The order of the fields is V gene, clone size, CDR3 length, D gene, J gene, CDR3 DNA, CDR3 protein. The D gene is left open where the match is weak. Some rows have no size entry. The others give once, few or many, or a class for an expanded clone.

V: TRBV4-2
size: .
length: 13
D: TRBD1
J: TRBJ2-7
DNA: TGTGCCAGCCGACGGACAGGCTCCTACGAGCAGTACTTC
CDR3: CASRRTGSYEQYF

V: TRBV5-1
size: .
length: 15
D: .
J: TRBJ2-7
DNA: TGCGCCAGCAGCTTGTCGGCCAGGCCTTACTACGAGCAGTACTTC
CDR3: CASSLSARPYYEQYF

V: TRBV27
size: .
length: 13
D: .
J: TRBJ1-4
DNA: TGTGCCAGCAGTTTTTCAGGGTATGAAAAACTGTTTTTT
CDR3: CASSFSGYEKLFF

V: TRBV27
size: .
length: 17
D: TRBD1
J: TRBJ2-5
DNA: TGTGCCAGCAGGGCCTTAGGACAGGGCGAAAGTCAAGAGACCCAGTACTTC
CDR3: CASRALGQGESQETQYF

V: TRBV12-5
size: .
length: 14
D: .
J: TRBJ1-1
DNA: TGTGCTAGTGGTTTGGTACTCGAGGGTACCGAAGCTTTCTTT
CDR3: CASGLVLEGTEAFF

V: TRBV5-1
size: .
length: 13
D: TRBD1
J: TRBJ1-2
DNA: TGCGCCAGCAGCTTCGGGACAGGGGCCGGCTACACCTTC
CDR3: CASSFGTGAGYTF

V: TRBV28
size: .
length: 15
D: TRBD1
J: TRBJ1-1
DNA: TGTGCCAGCAGTTTCCCGCGACAGGGGGACACTGAAGCTTTCTTT
CDR3: CASSFPRQGDTEAFF

V: TRBV19
size: .
length: 15
D: .
J: TRBJ2-6
DNA: TGTGCCAGTAGTATCGACAGGCCCAAAGCCAACGTCCTGACTTTC
CDR3: CASSIDRPKANVLTF

V: TRBV7-2
size: .
length: 13
D: .
J: TRBJ2-7
DNA: TGTGCCAGCAGCTTACCGGGACTCGTCGAGGGGTACTTC
CDR3: CASSLPGLVEGYF

V: TRBV24-1
size: .
length: 14
D: TRBD2
J: TRBJ2-7
DNA: TGTGCCACTAAGGAAGCGGGGAACTCCGGGGAGCAGTACTTC
CDR3: CATKEAGNSGEQYF

V: TRBV19
size: .
length: 15
D: .
J: TRBJ2-3
DNA: TGTGCCAGTAGTATGAGGAACCGACGCACAGATACGCAGTATTTT
CDR3: CASSMRNRRTDTQYF

V: TRBV2
size: .
length: 13
D: TRBD1
J: TRBJ2-7
DNA: TGTGCCAGCAGGGACAGGGGAGCCCACGAGCAGTACTTC
CDR3: CASRDRGAHEQYF

V: TRBV7-6
size: .
length: 16
D: TRBD1
J: TRBJ2-1
DNA: TGTGCCAGCAGCCTTGGTTCCGGACAGGGCTACAATGAGCAGTTCTTC
CDR3: CASSLGSGQGYNEQFF

V: TRBV5-4
size: .
length: 13
D: .
J: TRBJ1-1
DNA: TGTGCCAGCAGCTTAGGAGGGAACACTGAAGCTTTCTTT
CDR3: CASSLGGNTEAFF

V: TRBV5-1
size: .
length: 14
D: TRBD1
J: TRBJ2-7
DNA: TGCGCCAGCAGCCAGGACAGGGCGAACTACGAGCAGTACTTC
CDR3: CASSQDRANYEQYF

V: TRBV6-5
size: .
length: 16
D: TRBD1
J: TRBJ2-1
DNA: TGTGCCAGCAGTTACTCTTCCAGGACAGGGAGCAATGAGCAGTTCTTC
CDR3: CASSYSSRTGSNEQFF

V: TRBV2
size: .
length: 11
D: TRBD1
J: TRBJ2-5
DNA: TGTGCCAGCAGTGACAGGGGGACCGGGTACTTC
CDR3: CASSDRGTGYF

V: TRBV27
size: .
length: 14
D: .
J: TRBJ2-1
DNA: TGTGCCAGCAGTTTATCTTCTCTCTACAATGAGCAGTTCTTC
CDR3: CASSLSSLYNEQFF

V: TRBV11-2
size: .
length: 16
D: TRBD1
J: TRBJ1-2
DNA: TGTGCCAGCAGCTCTCTCCGGGACAGCCAAACCTATGGCTACACCTTC
CDR3: CASSSLRDSQTYGYTF

V: TRBV7-9
size: .
length: 14
D: .
J: TRBJ1-2
DNA: TGTGCCAGCAGCTTAAGCGGTATCCACTATGGCTACACCTTC
CDR3: CASSLSGIHYGYTF

V: TRBV11-2
size: .
length: 13
D: TRBD1
J: TRBJ2-7
DNA: TGTGCCAGCAGCTCAGGGGGCCCCTACGAGCAGTACTTC
CDR3: CASSSGGPYEQYF

V: TRBV4-1
size: .
length: 16
D: .
J: TRBJ2-2
DNA: TGCGCCAGCCGACCAAGTCTTGCGGAGGACACCGGGGAGCTGTTTTTT
CDR3: CASRPSLAEDTGELFF

V: TRBV3-1/TRBV3-2
size: .
length: 14
D: .
J: TRBJ1-5
DNA: TGTGCCAGCAGCCAGGGCAATTTCAATCAGCCCCAGCATTTT
CDR3: CASSQGNFNQPQHF

V: TRBV24-1
size: .
length: 16
D: TRBD2
J: TRBJ2-3
DNA: TGTGCCACCAGTGACTCTGCGACTAGCGCGACAGATACGCAGTATTTT
CDR3: CATSDSATSATDTQYF

V: TRBV29-1
size: few
length: 12
D: TRBD2
J: TRBJ2-7
DNA: TGCAGCGTCTCGGGACTAGCGGACGAGCAGTACTTC
CDR3: CSVSGLADEQYF

V: TRBV3-1/TRBV3-2
size: .
length: 17
D: .
J: TRBJ1-5
DNA: TGTGCCAGCAGCCAAGGTCTTGTGGGGGGTTTTGATCAGCCCCAGCATTTT
CDR3: CASSQGLVGGFDQPQHF

V: TRBV15
size: .
length: 18
D: TRBD1
J: TRBJ2-6
DNA: TGTGCCACCAGCAGGTCAGACAGGGGCGGCGCTGGGGCCAACGTCCTGACTTTC
CDR3: CATSRSDRGGAGANVLTF

V: TRBV11-2
size: .
length: 16
D: .
J: TRBJ1-1
DNA: TGTGCCAGCAGCCTTTGGACTTCCGAGGGTGGCACTGAAGCTTTCTTT
CDR3: CASSLWTSEGGTEAFF

V: TRBV29-1
size: .
length: 13
D: .
J: TRBJ1-1
DNA: TGCAGCGCCGAAAGCACAGAGAGCACTGAAGCTTTCTTT
CDR3: CSAESTESTEAFF

V: TRBV6-2/TRBV6-3
size: .
length: 13
D: TRBD1
J: TRBJ1-5
DNA: TGTGCCAGCAGCGGGGACAGAAGGGAGCCCCAGCATTTT
CDR3: CASSGDRREPQHF

V: TRBV30
size: .
length: 15
D: .
J: TRBJ2-3
DNA: TGTGCCGCCCCAGACCAGGGGGGAGACGGAGATACGCAGTATTTT
CDR3: CAAPDQGGDGDTQYF

V: TRBV19
size: .
length: 15
D: TRBD1
J: TRBJ2-5
DNA: TGTGCCAGTAGTTCCGGGACAGGATATGAAGAGACCCAGTACTTC
CDR3: CASSSGTGYEETQYF

V: TRBV19
size: .
length: 13
D: .
J: TRBJ2-7
DNA: TGTGCCAGTAGTATGGCAGGAGGCTACGAGCAGTACTTC
CDR3: CASSMAGGYEQYF

V: TRBV2
size: .
length: 14
D: .
J: TRBJ1-2
DNA: TGTGCCAGCAGGGGCACGGGAATGGACTATGGCTACACCTTC
CDR3: CASRGTGMDYGYTF

V: TRBV11-1
size: .
length: 14
D: .
J: TRBJ2-1
DNA: TGTGCCAGCAGCTTAGGTACTTTGTACAATGAGCAGTTCTTC
CDR3: CASSLGTLYNEQFF

V: TRBV25-1
size: .
length: 18
D: TRBD1
J: TRBJ2-7
DNA: TGTGCCAGCAGTGAAATCGGGGCTGGTGACAGGGGTACCTACGAGCAGTACTTC
CDR3: CASSEIGAGDRGTYEQYF

V: TRBV28
size: few
length: 14
D: TRBD1
J: TRBJ2-5
DNA: TGTGCCAGCAGTTCCGGGACAGGGCAAGAGACCCAGTACTTC
CDR3: CASSSGTGQETQYF

V: TRBV10-2
size: .
length: 15
D: TRBD1
J: TRBJ1-1
DNA: TGCGCCAGCAGTGATTGGGACAGGGTGGGCACTGAAGCTTTCTTT
CDR3: CASSDWDRVGTEAFF

V: TRBV5-1
size: .
length: 14
D: .
J: TRBJ2-5
DNA: TGCGCCAGCAGCTTCCGACACCCCCAAGAGACCCAGTACTTC
CDR3: CASSFRHPQETQYF

V: TRBV12-5
size: .
length: 13
D: TRBD1
J: TRBJ2-1
DNA: TGTGCTAGTGGCCCTACAGGGGACAATGAGCAGTTCTTC
CDR3: CASGPTGDNEQFF

V: TRBV19
size: .
length: 13
D: .
J: TRBJ1-1
DNA: TGTGCCAGTAGTATCGCCATCGGCACTGAAGCTTTCTTT
CDR3: CASSIAIGTEAFF

V: TRBV7-8
size: .
length: 15
D: TRBD2
J: TRBJ2-1
DNA: TGTGCCAGCAGCTCCCTAGCGGGAGGAATCAATGAGCAGTTCTTC
CDR3: CASSSLAGGINEQFF

V: TRBV24-1
size: .
length: 20
D: TRBD1
J: TRBJ1-1
DNA: TGTGCCACCAGTGATTGTCCCGGGACAGGGGGCAAGGAAAGGAACACTGAAGCTTTCTTT
CDR3: CATSDCPGTGGKERNTEAFF

V: TRBV28
size: .
length: 17
D: TRBD1
J: TRBJ2-3
DNA: TGTGCCAGCAGTTTCTTGAGACAGGGAACTAGCACAGATACGCAGTATTTT
CDR3: CASSFLRQGTSTDTQYF

V: TRBV28
size: .
length: 11
D: .
J: TRBJ1-1
DNA: TGTGCCACTATGGGAGTCCCTGAAGCTTTCTTT
CDR3: CATMGVPEAFF

V: TRBV5-1
size: .
length: 14
D: .
J: TRBJ1-4
DNA: TGCGCCAGCAGCATCGGACAGTCGGGGGAAAAACTGTTTTTT
CDR3: CASSIGQSGEKLFF

V: TRBV4-1
size: .
length: 16
D: TRBD1
J: TRBJ1-2
DNA: TGCGCCAGCAGCCAAGATTGGCAGGGGGCTAACTATGGCTACACCTTC
CDR3: CASSQDWQGANYGYTF

V: TRBV7-8
size: .
length: 15
D: TRBD2
J: TRBJ2-5
DNA: TGTGCCAGCAGCCGACCGAGCGGGAGACAAGAGACCCAGTACTTC
CDR3: CASSRPSGRQETQYF

V: TRBV6-5
size: .
length: 14
D: TRBD1
J: TRBJ2-7
DNA: TGTGCCAGCAGTTACGGGCAGGGGGCATGGGAGCAGTACTTC
CDR3: CASSYGQGAWEQYF

V: TRBV19
size: .
length: 15
D: .
J: TRBJ1-1
DNA: TGTGCCAGTAGTTCCACACGAGGAGGGTTCGCTGAAGCTTTCTTT
CDR3: CASSSTRGGFAEAFF